This T cell receptor (beta chain) emerged from a study of T-cell memory formation after mild COVID-19 (dated by TCRdb to the early 2020s). For context, the study as a whole: TCR sequence clusters from the two donors were found to be largely donor specific. Two young, previously healthy adult volunteers made up the cohort, one male and one female. In two donors, T-cell clones that expanded and contracted after mild COVID-19 were followed by sequencing TCRalpha and TCRbeta repertoires longitudinally.

Sequencing instrument: Illumina NovaSeq 6000. TCRalpha and TCRbeta cDNA libraries were constructed by 5'RACE with constant-segment primers, with sample barcodes and unique molecular identifiers being introduced. Trizol reagent was used to extract RNA from every sample. Libraries were amplified in two PCR steps, with a second sample barcode and Illumina TruSeq adapters added in the second step. Sequencing of libraries was performed on an Illumina NovaSeq with 2 x 150 bp paired-end reads. Regarding the original processing steps: The reads were demultiplexed and collapsed into UMI-guided consensus sequences using migec v1.2.7. Using mixcr v2.1.11, UMI consensuses were aligned to TRA and TRB V and J templates and then assembled into clonotypes. Expanded or contracted clonotypes were those called significant by both edgeR and NoisET, with noise models trained on biological replicates. For edgeR calls, a false discovery rate-adjusted p below 0.01 and a log2 fold-change threshold of 1 were applied. As an exploratory analysis of dynamics, PCA with hierarchical clustering was applied to max-normalized trajectories of the 1000 most abundant clonotypes. Separately sequenced CD4+ and CD8+ repertoires were used to assign a CD4 or CD8 phenotype to each responding clone. TCRdb itself trimmed the public reads at Q25 with fastp, ran MiXCR and retained productive beta chains. Rows are unified per CDR3 protein, each entry keeping the most common DNA and genes. TCRdb assigned the V and J calls; the authors' analysis was not used. A total of 180,000 or so distinct CDR3 sequences appear in this sample, more than 9% of them only once. Of the sample, 3% to 4% is held by the ten largest clones.

Results the study describes overall, beyond this receptor: Clones that contracted from day 15 to 85 showed balanced CD4/CD8 phenotypes, whereas a second wave of clones that expanded from day 15 to 37 leaned towards CD4+. Only two mild cases were covered in the study, and larger cohorts including severe cases with pre-infection samples were considered necessary. SARS-CoV-2 specificity was not confirmed for the second-wave clones peaking on day 37. Contracting CD4+ clones were found mainly in CM and EM memory subsets, while CD8+ clones were enriched in EMRA. Some responding clones were found in pre-infection memory, which suggests that pre-existing cross-reactive memory T cells took part in the SARS-CoV-2 response.

Ficoll-Paque density gradient centrifugation was used to isolate PBMCs. Trimming takes 2 bases off V and 10 bases off J; junction bases not matched to a gene: 13. CDR1 MNHEY and CDR2 SVGEGT are derived from the germline V gene. The CDR3 sequence holds 15 residues, the cysteine and phenylalanine included. Left in the record is the CDR3 DNA by itself, 45 bases read in frame from the first base. This clonotype was counted ten times or more. Its recognized antigen is unknown. Base quality data are lacking; no much larger clone is found one base away. The sequenced sample was PBMCs or a T cell subset sorted from them (not recorded which). The origin of this receptor is a man between 18 and 35 years old who had mild COVID-19 (a few samples of this study predate the infection). The sample titles of this study are shuffled in the database, so cell type and time point are left out; the donor was told from shared clones. The V and J genes are TRBV6-2 or TRBV6-3 and TRBJ1-1, with TRBD1 matching 7 junction bases. The bases are TGTGCCAGCAGTTACCCTTGGTACAGGGGCAAGGGAGCTTTCTTT. This yields the protein CASSYPWYRGKGAFF.